The 3 T cell receptor beta chains in this list originate from one sample, sequenced in a study of blood T cell repertoires in COVID-19. Here immunoSEQ multiplex PCR was the method, and the copy in TCRdb shows in-frame clones only, minus some. This table has 200,000 to 300,000 clones, 88% appearing once. Sequenced input: PBMCs or T cells enriched from blood (not recorded which). These receptors all stem from a woman between 35 and 50 years old with acute COVID-19.

The rearrangement links TRBV19 to TRBJ1-4; D remains unclear. Trimming took off 1 base at V and 7 bases at J, with 10 bases between the two ends. Germline V gene lookup returns CDR1 LNHDA and CDR2 SQIVND (reference sequence). The CDR3 is 14 amino acids. In DNA form, the CDR3 reads TGTGCCAGTAGTATAGGGGGAGGTAGTGAAAAACTGTTTTTT. Encoded protein: CASSIGGGSEKLFF.

V is TRBV19 and J is TRBJ1-1, with TRBD1 as a possible D gene (5 bases). V shed 1 base and J shed 6 bases, with 18 bases lying between them. Germline values: CDR1 LNHDA, CDR2 SQIVND (reference sequence). This CDR3 region has 16 residues. Here the CDR3 DNA reads TGTGCCAGTAGTATAGGGACACTTAACCCCCTCTCTGAAGCTTTCTTT. Protein sequence: CASSIGTLNPLSEAFF.

The genes are TRBV3-1 (or the pseudogene TRBV3-2) and TRBJ2-6; no firm D call. Germline V gene lookup returns CDR1 LGHDT and CDR2 YNNKEL (reference sequence). CDR3 length equals 14 residues. Trimming shortened V by 3 bases and J by 2 bases, and 5 bases separated the two germline ends. The CDR3 coding sequence is TGTGCCAGCAGCCAGGTAGCTGGGGCCAACGTCCTGACTTTC. Translation gives CASSQVAGANVLTF.